A selection of T cell receptor beta chains follows, all from one sample in a study of blood T cell repertoires in COVID-19. TCRdb's copy holds only in-frame clones and misses some; the assay was immunoSEQ multiplex PCR. The data contain 70,000 to 85,000 clones, roughly four fifths of them singletons. Input material: peripheral blood. The receptors here all came from a human donor in a cohort sampled during active COVID-19. Both conserved end residues are part of each CDR3. D genes are given only for firm matches. Not all rows give a size; the values are once, few, many and, for expanded clones, a class.

v_gene	d_gene	abundance	j_gene	CDR3aa	CDR3nt
TRBV18	.	.	TRBJ1-1	CASSPQGSEAFF	TGTGCCAGCTCACCACAGGGGTCTGAAGCTTTCTTT
TRBV19	TRBD1	few	TRBJ1-5	CASSPPHRGLVQPQHF	TGTGCCAGTAGTCCCCCCCACAGGGGGCTTGTTCAGCCCCAGCATTTT
TRBV18	.	.	TRBJ2-2	CASSPIAIDTGELFF	TGTGCCAGCTCACCAATAGCGATAGACACCGGGGAGCTGTTTTTT
TRBV12-3/TRBV12-4	TRBD1	.	TRBJ1-5	CASTLGQAQPQHF	TGTGCCAGCACCCTGGGACAGGCCCAGCCCCAGCATTTT
TRBV2	.	.	TRBJ1-1	CASSHPFSGIKNTEAFF	TGTGCCAGCAGCCACCCGTTCTCAGGGATAAAGAACACTGAAGCTTTCTTT
TRBV4-1	.	.	TRBJ2-3	CASSLELVITDTQYF	TGCGCCAGCAGCCTCGAACTAGTCATCACAGATACGCAGTATTTT
TRBV13	.	few	TRBJ2-5	CASSLYGSETQYF	TGTGCCAGCAGCTTATACGGGAGTGAGACCCAGTACTTC
TRBV5-1	TRBD1	.	TRBJ2-3	CASSRDRGRPDTQYF	TGCGCCAGCAGCCGGGACAGGGGGCGTCCAGATACGCAGTATTTT
TRBV28	.	.	TRBJ2-7	CASSLGAPPYEQYF	TGTGCCAGCAGTTTGGGGGCACCCCCCTACGAGCAGTACTTC
TRBV7-3	.	.	TRBJ1-1	CASSQYTGTEAFF	TGTGCCAGCAGCCAATATACTGGCACTGAAGCTTTCTTT
TRBV7-3	.	.	TRBJ1-1	CASSLGANTEAFF	TGTGCCAGCAGCTTAGGGGCGAACACTGAAGCTTTCTTT
TRBV19	.	.	TRBJ1-2	CASSIGTGTNYGYTF	TGTGCCAGTAGTATAGGAACAGGGACCAACTATGGCTACACCTTC
TRBV28	.	.	TRBJ1-4	CASTLGGQRPILGGLFF	TGTGCCAGCACCCTTGGGGGCCAGAGGCCGATATTAGGGGGACTGTTTTTT
TRBV6-5	TRBD1	.	TRBJ1-2	CASTDRDHYGYTF	TGTGCCAGCACCGACAGGGACCACTATGGCTACACCTTC
TRBV11-2	.	.	TRBJ1-3	CASSVSGNTIYF	TGTGCCAGCAGCGTATCTGGAAACACCATATATTTT
TRBV5-8	.	.	TRBJ2-7	CASSRQVLQSFEQYF	TGTGCCAGCAGCCGACAGGTCCTGCAGTCTTTCGAGCAGTACTTC
TRBV30	.	.	TRBJ1-2	CAWSLQKGGGYYTF	TGTGCCTGGAGTCTCCAAAAGGGGGGAGGGTACTACACCTTC
TRBV7-9	.	.	TRBJ2-3	CASSLQGGGGTDTQYF	TGTGCCAGCAGCTTACAGGGAGGTGGAGGCACAGATACGCAGTATTTT
TRBV19	TRBD2	few	TRBJ2-1	CAANGGAGNEQFF	TGTGCCGCAAACGGGGGGGCCGGGAATGAGCAGTTCTTC
TRBV5-1	.	.	TRBJ1-5	CASSLEGHQPQHF	TGCGCCAGCAGCTTGGAGGGACACCAGCCCCAGCATTTT
TRBV7-8	TRBD1	.	TRBJ1-1	CASSAGGQGNTEAFF	TGTGCCAGCAGCGCAGGGGGACAGGGGAACACTGAAGCTTTCTTT
TRBV6-5	TRBD1	.	TRBJ1-2	CASSYSGAGGNYGYTF	TGTGCCAGCAGTTACTCAGGGGCAGGGGGTAACTATGGCTACACCTTC
TRBV7-9	TRBD1	.	TRBJ1-4	CASSLRGGEKLFF	TGTGCCAGCAGCTTGAGAGGGGGCGAAAAACTGTTTTTT
TRBV5-1	TRBD1	.	TRBJ2-1	CASSRPGGDNEQFF	TGCGCCAGCAGCAGGCCAGGGGGTGACAATGAGCAGTTCTTC
TRBV6-6	.	.	TRBJ2-7	CASSSTGPLYEQYF	TGTGCCAGCAGTTCTACAGGGCCTCTCTACGAGCAGTACTTC
TRBV4-2	.	.	TRBJ2-5	CASSQGVEGPRGETQYF	TGTGCCAGCAGCCAAGGTGTCGAAGGCCCCCGGGGGGAGACCCAGTACTTC
TRBV18	TRBD2	.	TRBJ2-1	CASSVSGGDNEQFF	TGTGCCAGCTCCGTTAGCGGGGGGGACAATGAGCAGTTCTTC
TRBV19	.	once	TRBJ1-1	CASSIGMGSNTEAFF	TGTGCCAGTAGTATCGGGATGGGGTCCAACACTGAAGCTTTCTTT
TRBV6-5	TRBD2	.	TRBJ2-2	CASSSSGGANTGELFF	TGTGCCAGCAGTTCCTCGGGGGGGGCGAACACCGGGGAGCTGTTTTTT
TRBV28	.	.	TRBJ1-3	CASRGQHSGNTIYF	TGTGCCAGCAGGGGACAACACTCTGGAAACACCATATATTTT
TRBV3-1/TRBV3-2	TRBD1	.	TRBJ1-6	CASSQGRQGRSPLHF	TGTGCCAGCAGCCAAGGTCGACAGGGGAGGTCACCCCTCCACTTT
TRBV5-6	TRBD1	once	TRBJ1-5	CASSLGGQSRRQPQHF	TGTGCCAGCAGCTTGGGGGGACAGTCCCGCCGTCAGCCCCAGCATTTT
TRBV14	TRBD1	.	TRBJ1-2	CASSQDPGQNYGYTF	TGTGCCAGCAGCCAAGACCCGGGACAGAACTATGGCTACACCTTC
TRBV5-1	TRBD2	.	TRBJ2-1	CASSLLITGGGANEQFF	TGCGCCAGCAGCTTGTTGATAACCGGCGGGGGGGCCAATGAGCAGTTCTTC
TRBV4-1	TRBD1	.	TRBJ2-5	CASSLDRGRVETQYF	TGCGCCAGCAGCCTAGACAGGGGAAGGGTCGAGACCCAGTACTTC